A selection of T cell receptor beta chains follows, all from one sample in a study of CD8 T cells in ankylosing spondylitis. Using its own MiXCR run on the 5' RACE reads, TCRdb lists one record per CDR3 protein. The table lists some 200,000 distinct CDR3 sequences, about 13% of them singletons, with 16% in the top ten. Sequencing was carried out using blood, either unsorted or a sorted T cell fraction (not recorded which). These receptors were collected from a male donor with ankylosing spondylitis or in good health (not recorded which). CDR3s include the opening cysteine and the closing phenylalanine or tryptophan. Each record gives: clone size, V gene, J gene, D gene, CDR3 protein, CDR3 DNA. The D gene is left open where the match is weak. Size is omitted from some rows. Given values are once, few, many or a class for expanded clones.

clone size: few; V gene: TRBV6-4; J gene: TRBJ2-1; D gene: -; CDR3 protein: CASSANQDYNEQFF; CDR3 DNA: TGTGCCAGCAGTGCCAATCAGGATTACAATGAGCAGTTCTTC
clone size: -; V gene: TRBV6-5; J gene: TRBJ1-5; D gene: -; CDR3 protein: CDSSWGLNQPQHF; CDR3 DNA: TGTGACAGCAGTTGGGGTCTCAATCAGCCCCAGCATTTT
clone size: -; V gene: TRBV27; J gene: TRBJ2-7; D gene: TRBD2; CDR3 protein: CASSLWAAGGFSYEQYF; CDR3 DNA: TGTGCCAGCAGTTTATGGGCAGCGGGAGGTTTCTCCTACGAGCAGTACTTC
clone size: -; V gene: TRBV20-1; J gene: TRBJ2-7; D gene: -; CDR3 protein: CSARAHDGLSSYEQYF; CDR3 DNA: TGCAGTGCTAGAGCCCATGACGGACTCTCCTCCTACGAGCAGTACTTC
clone size: few; V gene: TRBV6-2/TRBV6-3; J gene: TRBJ1-1; D gene: TRBD1; CDR3 protein: CASTQGGGTTEAFF; CDR3 DNA: TGTGCCAGCACCCAGGGGGGCGGGACAACTGAAGCTTTCTTT
clone size: many; V gene: TRBV20-1; J gene: TRBJ2-1; D gene: -; CDR3 protein: CSARASLYNEQFF; CDR3 DNA: TGCAGTGCTAGGGCTAGCCTTTACAATGAGCAGTTCTTC
clone size: many; V gene: TRBV29-1; J gene: TRBJ2-1; D gene: -; CDR3 protein: CSVQGTGTYNEQFF; CDR3 DNA: TGCAGCGTTCAAGGGACGGGGACCTACAATGAGCAGTTCTTC
clone size: few; V gene: TRBV5-6; J gene: TRBJ1-1; D gene: -; CDR3 protein: CASSLRQDTEAFF; CDR3 DNA: TGTGCCAGCAGCTTGAGACAGGACACTGAAGCTTTCTTT
clone size: few; V gene: TRBV7-8; J gene: TRBJ2-1; D gene: -; CDR3 protein: CASSPTGASYNEQFF; CDR3 DNA: TGTGCCAGCAGCCCGACGGGAGCTTCCTACAATGAGCAGTTCTTC
clone size: few; V gene: TRBV6-1; J gene: TRBJ2-5; D gene: -; CDR3 protein: CASSEVDGTMETQYF; CDR3 DNA: TGTGCCAGCAGTGAAGTGGACGGGACCATGGAGACCCAGTACTTC
clone size: -; V gene: TRBV5-1; J gene: TRBJ2-7; D gene: -; CDR3 protein: CASTPTVTSYEQYF; CDR3 DNA: TGCGCCAGCACCCCGACAGTTACTTCCTACGAGCAGTACTTC
clone size: many; V gene: TRBV29-1; J gene: TRBJ1-1; D gene: -; CDR3 protein: CSVDNSNTEAFF; CDR3 DNA: TGCAGCGTTGATAACAGTAACACTGAAGCTTTCTTT
clone size: -; V gene: TRBV5-6; J gene: TRBJ2-2; D gene: -; CDR3 protein: CASSLDRAYGELFF; CDR3 DNA: TGTGCCAGCAGCTTGGATAGGGCGTACGGGGAGCTGTTTTTT
clone size: -; V gene: TRBV15; J gene: TRBJ2-7; D gene: -; CDR3 protein: CATSRVTGYEQYF; CDR3 DNA: TGTGCCACCAGCAGAGTTACAGGCTACGAGCAGTACTTC
clone size: few; V gene: TRBV10-3; J gene: TRBJ1-5; D gene: -; CDR3 protein: CAISESGFQGQPQHF; CDR3 DNA: TGTGCCATCAGTGAGTCGGGATTTCAAGGTCAGCCCCAGCATTTT
clone size: few; V gene: TRBV6-2/TRBV6-3; J gene: TRBJ2-4; D gene: TRBD1; CDR3 protein: CASSPPDRKPIPSGVAKNIQYF; CDR3 DNA: TGTGCCAGCAGTCCACCGGACAGGAAACCAATACCCTCTGGAGTAGCCAAAAACATTCAGTACTTC
clone size: many; V gene: TRBV5-1; J gene: TRBJ2-7; D gene: -; CDR3 protein: CASTHYPGSGSYEQYF; CDR3 DNA: TGCGCCAGCACACACTACCCGGGCTCTGGATCCTACGAGCAGTACTTC
clone size: few; V gene: TRBV10-2; J gene: TRBJ2-7; D gene: -; CDR3 protein: CASSDGRAYEQYF; CDR3 DNA: TGCGCCAGCAGCGACGGCAGGGCCTACGAGCAGTACTTC
clone size: few; V gene: TRBV20-1; J gene: TRBJ1-3; D gene: -; CDR3 protein: CSARSPANSGNTIYF; CDR3 DNA: TGCAGTGCTAGAAGCCCAGCCAACTCTGGAAACACCATATATTTT
clone size: few; V gene: TRBV7-9; J gene: TRBJ2-7; D gene: TRBD2; CDR3 protein: CASSSGTTYEQYF; CDR3 DNA: TGTGCCAGCAGCTCCGGGACTACCTACGAGCAGTACTTC
clone size: many; V gene: TRBV2; J gene: TRBJ2-7; D gene: -; CDR3 protein: CASSEAYEQYF; CDR3 DNA: TGTGCCAGCAGTGAAGCTTACGAGCAGTACTTC